This section outlines one T cell receptor beta chain sequence together with its context. Primers included in the PCR were 60 Vbeta and 13 Jbeta primers. TCRdb's table, derived via immunoSEQ multiplex PCR, lists solely in-frame clones and lacks some. In the table there are 100,000 to 150,000 clones, around 72% of which are singletons. This sample was included in a study of cytomegalovirus exposure and HLA in healthy donors. Study-wide context: A data release that came early held approximately 85 million unique TCRs from HLA-typed donors.

Germline lookup yields CDR1 MGHRA and CDR2 YSYEKL. This CDR3 is 12 amino acids long. The germline V and J ends were trimmed by 5 bases and 3 bases, with 6 bases remaining between them. The sample consisted of PBMCs. The TCR comes from a man aged 45 to 65 in good health and CMV-seropositive. V gene TRBV4-1 combines with J gene TRBJ2-3; D remains ambiguous. In nucleotides, the CDR3 is TGCGCCAGCAGCACTCAAACAGATACGCAGTATTTT. It specifies CASSTQTDTQYF.